The next 7 T cell receptor beta chains were all read from a single sample in a study of graft-versus-host responses after intestinal transplantation. TCRdb's copy holds only in-frame clones and misses some; the assay was immunoSEQ multiplex PCR. The top ten clones hold around 0.76% of a sample with 100,000 to 140,000 clones, 87% of them seen once. Their antigens remain unidentified. The sample consisted of unstimulated CD4+ T cells sorted from spleen or lymph node cells, taken before transplant. These receptors originate from a human donor who was the organ donor for an intestinal transplant.

The CDR3 protein is CASSAGVAVNTEAFF. As DNA, the CDR3 is TGTGCCAGCAGCGCGGGGGTGGCGGTGAACACTGAAGCTTTCTTT. This sequence joins TRBV9 and TRBJ1-1; D may be TRBD1 (5 bases). CDR3 length: 15 residues. Trimming pared 3 bases from V and 0 bases from J, leaving 12 bases between. In germline, CDR1 is SGDLS, CDR2 YYNGEE.

The chain couples TRBV18 to TRBJ2-7; weak D call: TRBD2 (5 bases). Trimming took off 6 bases at V and 0 bases at J, with 9 bases between the two ends. There are 13 residues in the CDR3. The V gene's germline CDR1 is KGHSH and CDR2 LQKENI. The CDR3, as DNA: TGTGCCAGCTCCTGGGAGAGCTCCTACGAGCAGTACTTC. Residues: CASSWESSYEQYF. The full variable domain, its missing parts supplied by reference TRBV18 and TRBJ2-7, is NAGVMQNPRHLVRRRGQEARLRCSPMKGHSHVYWYRQLPEEGLKFMVYLQKENIIDESGMPKERFSAEFPKEGPSILRIQQVVRGDSAAYFCASSWESSYEQYFGPGTRLTVT.

The chain uses TRBV4-2 and TRBJ2-2; no clear D gene. This CDR3 contains 16 residues. Germline V CDR1 and CDR2: LGHNA, YNFKEQ. V was clipped by 4 bases and J by 5 bases, with 17 bases between them. The CDR3 loop reads CASSLDPGPETGELFF. The CDR3, as DNA: TGTGCCAGCAGCCTAGATCCGGGTCCCGAAACCGGGGAGCTGTTTTTT.

This chain uses TRBV7-9 with TRBJ1-1, with 10 nucleotides matching TRBD1. Germline assignment: CDR1 SEHNR and CDR2 FQNEAQ (reference sequence). This CDR3 comprises 15 residues. V dropped 4 bases and J dropped 4; count of bases not matched to a gene: 6. CDR3 in amino acids: CASSSGQGFFTEAFF. CDR3 bases: TGTGCCAGCAGCTCGGGACAGGGGTTTTTCACTGAAGCTTTCTTT.

The chain uses TRBV4-1 and TRBJ2-2; TRBD2 matches 10 bases. Germline trimming cut 3 bases from V and 5 bases from J; bases unmatched to any gene: 9. The germline V gene encodes CDR1 MGHRA and CDR2 YSYEKL. This CDR3 spans 17 amino acids. CDR3 region: CASSQDERGGWTGELFF. The DNA for the CDR3 is TGCGCCAGCAGCCAGGATGAGCGGGGGGGCTGGACCGGGGAGCTGTTTTTT.

The CDR3 spells CASGLGTGTMLRNTEAFF. For the CDR3, the DNA is TGTGCTAGTGGTTTAGGGACAGGCACTATGCTTAGGAACACTGAAGCTTTCTTT. The V call is TRBV12-5, the J call TRBJ1-1, with 8 bases matching TRBD1. V lost 3 bases and J lost 1; bases outside the gene matches: 13. CDR1 and CDR2 (germline): LGHNT, FRNRAP. CDR3 length equals 18 residues.

This clone was seen more than once but under ten times. CDR3: CAISESGRRNTEAFF. The DNA of the CDR3 is TGTGCCATCAGTGAGTCCGGCAGAAGGAACACTGAAGCTTTCTTT. The J gene is TRBJ1-1, the V gene TRBV10-3; D ambiguous. This CDR3 is 15 amino acids long. Deletions cut 0 bases from V and 1 base from J, with 9 bases between. Germline CDR1 and CDR2: ENHRY and SYGVKD.